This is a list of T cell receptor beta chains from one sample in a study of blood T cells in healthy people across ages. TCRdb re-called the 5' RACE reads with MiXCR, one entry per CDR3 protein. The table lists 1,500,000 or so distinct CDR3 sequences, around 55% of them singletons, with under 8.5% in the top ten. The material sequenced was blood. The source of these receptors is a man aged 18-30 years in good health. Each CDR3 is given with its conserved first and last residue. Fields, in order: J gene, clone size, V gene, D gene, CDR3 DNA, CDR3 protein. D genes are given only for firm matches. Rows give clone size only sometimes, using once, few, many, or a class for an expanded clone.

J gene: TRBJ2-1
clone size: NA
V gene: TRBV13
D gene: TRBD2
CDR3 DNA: TGTGCCAGCAGCTTAGTACTAGCGGGAGGGCCTGGCGAGCAGTTCTTC
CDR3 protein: CASSLVLAGGPGEQFF

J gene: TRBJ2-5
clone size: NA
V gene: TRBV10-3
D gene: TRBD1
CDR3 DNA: TGTGCCACAAAAATGGGACAGGCGGAAGAGACCCAGTACTTC
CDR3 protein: CATKMGQAEETQYF

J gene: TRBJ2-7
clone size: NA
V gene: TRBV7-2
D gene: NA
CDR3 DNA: TGTGCCAGCAGCTCCGCGACTAGTTTAAGCGAGCAGTACTTC
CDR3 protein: CASSSATSLSEQYF

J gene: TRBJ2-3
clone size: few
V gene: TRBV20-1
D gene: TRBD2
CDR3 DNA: TGCAGTGCTAGAGATCCGGCTAGCGGGAGAGGGAGCACAGATACGCAGTATTTT
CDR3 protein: CSARDPASGRGSTDTQYF

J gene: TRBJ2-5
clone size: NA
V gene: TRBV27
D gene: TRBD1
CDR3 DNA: TGTGCCAGCAGTTTATTAGGGACAGGGGAAGAGACCCAGTACTTC
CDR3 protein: CASSLLGTGEETQYF

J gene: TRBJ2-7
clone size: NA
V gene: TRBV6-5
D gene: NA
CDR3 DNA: TGTGCCAGCACTTCCCGAGGAAGTTACGAGCAGTACTTC
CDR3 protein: CASTSRGSYEQYF

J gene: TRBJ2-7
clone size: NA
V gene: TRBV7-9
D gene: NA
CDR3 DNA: TGTGCCAGCAGCTTCGGACAGATGAACGAGCAGTACTTC
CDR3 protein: CASSFGQMNEQYF

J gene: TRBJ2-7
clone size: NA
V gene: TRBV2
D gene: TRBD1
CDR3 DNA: TGTGCCAGCATCCGGGACAGGGAACTCGAGCAGTACTTC
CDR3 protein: CASIRDRELEQYF

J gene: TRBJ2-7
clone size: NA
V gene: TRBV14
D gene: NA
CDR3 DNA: TGTGCCAGCAGCCTAAGAGGGACGCGCGGGCGCGAGCAGTACTTC
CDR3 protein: CASSLRGTRGREQYF

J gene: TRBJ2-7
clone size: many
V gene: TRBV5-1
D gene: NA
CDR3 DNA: TGCGCCAGCAGTGCCGGCGTTAACGAGCAGTACTTC
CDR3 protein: CASSAGVNEQYF

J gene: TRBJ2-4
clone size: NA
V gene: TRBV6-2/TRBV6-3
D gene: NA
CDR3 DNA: TGTGCCAGCAGTCCCCTCCGGAGGGGCAAAAACATTCGGTACTTC
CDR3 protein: CASSPLRRGKNIRYF

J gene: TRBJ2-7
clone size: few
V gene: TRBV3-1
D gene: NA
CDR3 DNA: TGTGCCAGCAGCCAACTCAGGAACTACGAGCAGTACTTC
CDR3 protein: CASSQLRNYEQYF

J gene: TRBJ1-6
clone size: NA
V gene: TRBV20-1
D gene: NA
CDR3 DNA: TGCAGTGCTACTCCTCTAGATGGGGGTCAATATTCACCCCTCCACTTT
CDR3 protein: CSATPLDGGQYSPLHF

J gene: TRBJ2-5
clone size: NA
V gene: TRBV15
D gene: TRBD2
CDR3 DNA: TGTGCCACCAGCACCCCTAGCGGGGTGAAGTACTTC
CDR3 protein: CATSTPSGVKYF

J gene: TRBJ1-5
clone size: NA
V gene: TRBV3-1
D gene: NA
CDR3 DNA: TGTGCCAGCAGCCAAACTGCGTTTCAGCCCCAGCATTTT
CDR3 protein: CASSQTAFQPQHF

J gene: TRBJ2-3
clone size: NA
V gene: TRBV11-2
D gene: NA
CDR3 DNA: TGTGCCAGCAGCTTAGTCCGGCGTACTAGCACAGATACGCAGTATTTT
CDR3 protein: CASSLVRRTSTDTQYF

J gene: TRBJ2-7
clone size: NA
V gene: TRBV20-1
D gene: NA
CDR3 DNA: TGCAGTGCTAGTAACCGGGGTCCCTACGAGCAGTACTTC
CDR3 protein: CSASNRGPYEQYF

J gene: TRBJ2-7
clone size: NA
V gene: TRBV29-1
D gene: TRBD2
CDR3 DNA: TGCAGCGTTGAAGGACTAGCGACCAATGAGCAGTACTTC
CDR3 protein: CSVEGLATNEQYF

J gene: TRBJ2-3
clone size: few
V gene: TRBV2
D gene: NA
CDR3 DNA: TGTGCCAGCAGTGTGGAGGTTGGGGATACGCAGTATTTT
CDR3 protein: CASSVEVGDTQYF

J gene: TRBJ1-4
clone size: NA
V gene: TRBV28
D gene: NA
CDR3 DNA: TGTGCCAGCAGTTCCATCGCGGGGTGGAGTGAAAAACTGTTTTTT
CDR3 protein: CASSSIAGWSEKLFF

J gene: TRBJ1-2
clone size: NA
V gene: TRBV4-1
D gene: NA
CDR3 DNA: TGCGCCAGCAGCCAAGATCGCGCCAGCGATGGCTACACCTTC
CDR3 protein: CASSQDRASDGYTF